This T cell receptor beta chain stems from a study of shared clonotypes between healthy human individuals. It was at deep level that the assay was run. Sequencing used immunoSEQ multiplex PCR; TCRdb keeps in-frame clones, though not all of them. Counted here are some 2,000,000 clones, around 95% occurring once; the ten biggest clones make up over 0.1%. V lost 4 bases and J lost 5; bases outside the gene matches: 8. The germline V gene encodes CDR1 MRHNA and CDR2 SNTAGT. The CDR3 has 17 residues. The gene calls are TRBV6-4 and TRBJ2-5, with TRBD2 matching 15 bases. Source material: naive CD4+ T cells sorted from blood. As to subset: CD45RA+ positively selected. This TCR was recovered from a man between 18 and 29 years old in good health. This chain's CDR3 is CASSGTSGREARETQYF. The CDR3 region has the DNA TGTGCCAGCAGTGGGACTAGCGGGAGGGAGGCGAGGGAGACCCAGTACTTC.